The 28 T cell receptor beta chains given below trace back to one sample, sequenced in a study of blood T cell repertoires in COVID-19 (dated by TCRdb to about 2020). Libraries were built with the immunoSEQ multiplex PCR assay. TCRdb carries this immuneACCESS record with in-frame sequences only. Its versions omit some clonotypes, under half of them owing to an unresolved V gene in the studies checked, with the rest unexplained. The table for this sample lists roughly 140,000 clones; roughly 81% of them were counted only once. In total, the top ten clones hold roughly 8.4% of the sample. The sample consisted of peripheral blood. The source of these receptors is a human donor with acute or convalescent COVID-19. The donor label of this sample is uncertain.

CDR3 region: CSVAAGANVLTF. In DNA form, the CDR3 reads TGCAGCGTTGCCGCTGGGGCCAACGTCCTGACTTTC. The rearrangement joins TRBV29-1 to TRBJ2-6; D not resolved. This CDR3 contains 12 residues. The V end was cut by 4 bases, the J end by 2 bases, with 3 bases between. Germline V lookup: CDR1 SQVTM, CDR2 ANQGSEA. The full variable domain, in which reference TRBV29-1 and TRBJ2-6 provide the parts outside the CDR3, is SAVISQKPSRDICQRGTSLTIQCQVDSQVTMMFWYRQQPGQSLTLIATANQGSEATYESGFVIDKFPISRPNLTFSTLTVSNMSPEDSSIYLCSVAAGANVLTFGAGSRLTVL.

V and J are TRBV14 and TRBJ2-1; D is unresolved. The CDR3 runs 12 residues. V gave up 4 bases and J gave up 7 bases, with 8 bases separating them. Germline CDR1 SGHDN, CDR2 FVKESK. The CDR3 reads CASSLRRNEQFF. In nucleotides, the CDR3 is TGTGCCAGCAGCCTTAGAAGAAATGAGCAGTTCTTC.

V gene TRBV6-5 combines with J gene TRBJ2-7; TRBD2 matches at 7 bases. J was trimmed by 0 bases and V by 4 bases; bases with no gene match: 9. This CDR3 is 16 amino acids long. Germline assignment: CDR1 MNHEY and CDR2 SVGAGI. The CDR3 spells CASSSSWGGGSYEQYF. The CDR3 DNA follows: TGTGCCAGCAGTTCCTCGTGGGGGGGAGGCTCCTACGAGCAGTACTTC.

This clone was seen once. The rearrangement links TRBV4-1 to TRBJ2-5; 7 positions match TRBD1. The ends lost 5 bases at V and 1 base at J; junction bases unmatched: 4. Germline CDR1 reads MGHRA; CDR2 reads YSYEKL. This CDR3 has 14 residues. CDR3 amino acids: CASSARTGQETQYF. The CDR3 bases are TGCGCCAGCAGCGCCAGGACAGGCCAAGAGACCCAGTACTTC.

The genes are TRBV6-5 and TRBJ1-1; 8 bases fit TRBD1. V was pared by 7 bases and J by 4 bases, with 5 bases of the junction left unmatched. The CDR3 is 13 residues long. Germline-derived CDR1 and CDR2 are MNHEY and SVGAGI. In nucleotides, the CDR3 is TGTGCCAGCAAAACAGGGGGGGTCACTGAAGCTTTCTTT. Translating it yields CASKTGGVTEAFF.

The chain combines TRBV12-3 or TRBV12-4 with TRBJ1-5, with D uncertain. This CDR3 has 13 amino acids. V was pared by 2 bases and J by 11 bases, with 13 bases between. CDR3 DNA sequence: TGTGCCAGCAGTTTACGTCCAGAAGTGGCCCAGCATTTT. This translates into CASSLRPEVAQHF.

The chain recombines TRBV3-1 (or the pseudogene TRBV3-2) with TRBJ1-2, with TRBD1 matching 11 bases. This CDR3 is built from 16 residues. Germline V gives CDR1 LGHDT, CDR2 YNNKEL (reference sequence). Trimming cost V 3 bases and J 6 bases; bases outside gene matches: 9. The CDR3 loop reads CASSQPGTGGTHGYTF. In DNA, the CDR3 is TGTGCCAGCAGCCAGCCCGGGACAGGGGGGACTCATGGCTACACCTTC.

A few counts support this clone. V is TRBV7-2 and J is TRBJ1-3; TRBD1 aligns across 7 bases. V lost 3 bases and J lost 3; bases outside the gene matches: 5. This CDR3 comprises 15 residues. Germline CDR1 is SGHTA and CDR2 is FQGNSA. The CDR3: CASSFRQGLGNTIYF. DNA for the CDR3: TGTGCCAGCAGCTTTAGACAGGGCCTTGGAAACACCATATATTTT.

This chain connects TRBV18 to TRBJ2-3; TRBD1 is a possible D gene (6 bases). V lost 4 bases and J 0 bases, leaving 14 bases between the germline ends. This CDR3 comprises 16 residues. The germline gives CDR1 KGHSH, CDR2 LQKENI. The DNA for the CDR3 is TGTGCCAGCTCACAAAAACAGGGACCTAGCACAGATACGCAGTATTTT. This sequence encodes CASSQKQGPSTDTQYF.

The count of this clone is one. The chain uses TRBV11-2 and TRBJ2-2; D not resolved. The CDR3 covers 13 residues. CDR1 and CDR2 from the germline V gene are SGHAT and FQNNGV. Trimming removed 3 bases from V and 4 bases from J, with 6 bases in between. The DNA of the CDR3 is TGTGCCAGCAGCTTTATCAGCACCGGGGAGCTGTTTTTT. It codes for CASSFISTGELFF.

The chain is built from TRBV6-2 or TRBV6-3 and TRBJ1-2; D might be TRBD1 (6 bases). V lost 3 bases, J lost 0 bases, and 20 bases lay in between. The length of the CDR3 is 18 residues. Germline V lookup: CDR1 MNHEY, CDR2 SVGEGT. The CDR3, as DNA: TGTGCCAGCAGTTATTCCGGACAGAGACCTTTAGCTAACTATGGCTACACCTTC. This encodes CASSYSGQRPLANYGYTF.

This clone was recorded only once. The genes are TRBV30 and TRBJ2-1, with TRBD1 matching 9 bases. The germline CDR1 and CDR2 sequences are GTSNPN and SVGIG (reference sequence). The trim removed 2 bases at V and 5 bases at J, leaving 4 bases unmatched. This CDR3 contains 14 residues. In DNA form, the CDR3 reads TGTGCCTGGAGTTACAGGGGGCAAAACAATGAGCAGTTCTTC. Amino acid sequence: CAWSYRGQNNEQFF.

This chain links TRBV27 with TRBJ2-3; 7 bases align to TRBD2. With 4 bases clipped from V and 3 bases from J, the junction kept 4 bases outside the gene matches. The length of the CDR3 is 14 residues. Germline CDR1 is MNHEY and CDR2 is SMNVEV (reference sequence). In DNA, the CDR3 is TGTGCCAGCAGTTCCCCCGGGGGGACAGATACGCAGTATTTT. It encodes CASSSPGGTDTQYF.

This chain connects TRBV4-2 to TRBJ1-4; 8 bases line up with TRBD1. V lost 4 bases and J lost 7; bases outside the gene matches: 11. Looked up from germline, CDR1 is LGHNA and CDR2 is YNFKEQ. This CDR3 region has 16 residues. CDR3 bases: TGTGCCAGCAGCCTTCCGGGCCAGGGGGCCGGTGAAAAACTGTTTTTT. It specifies CASSLPGQGAGEKLFF.

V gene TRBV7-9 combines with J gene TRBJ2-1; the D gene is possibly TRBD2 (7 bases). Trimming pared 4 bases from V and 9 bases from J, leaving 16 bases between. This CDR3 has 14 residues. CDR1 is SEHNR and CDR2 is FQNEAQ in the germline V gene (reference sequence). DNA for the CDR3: TGTGCCAGCAGCTCAACCGGGGGGCCAGGTGAGCAGTTCTTC. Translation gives CASSSTGGPGEQFF.

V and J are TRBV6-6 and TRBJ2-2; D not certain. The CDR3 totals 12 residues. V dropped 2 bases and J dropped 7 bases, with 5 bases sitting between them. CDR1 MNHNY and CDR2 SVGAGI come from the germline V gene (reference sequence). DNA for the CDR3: TGTGCCAGCAGTTACACTAACGGGGAGCTGTTTTTT. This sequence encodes CASSYTNGELFF.

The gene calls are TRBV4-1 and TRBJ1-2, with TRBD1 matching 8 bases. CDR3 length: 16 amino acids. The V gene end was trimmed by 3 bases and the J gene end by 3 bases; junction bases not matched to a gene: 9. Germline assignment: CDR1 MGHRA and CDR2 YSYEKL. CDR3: CASSQPLTGVDYGYTF. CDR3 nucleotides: TGCGCCAGCAGCCAGCCCTTGACAGGGGTAGACTATGGCTACACCTTC.

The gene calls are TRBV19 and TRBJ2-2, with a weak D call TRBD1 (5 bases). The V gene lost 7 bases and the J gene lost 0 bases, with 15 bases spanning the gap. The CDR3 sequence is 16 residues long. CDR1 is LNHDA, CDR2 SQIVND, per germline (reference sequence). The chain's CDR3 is CASNKGVTSNTGELFF. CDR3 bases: TGTGCCAGTAACAAAGGGGTCACTTCGAACACCGGGGAGCTGTTTTTT.

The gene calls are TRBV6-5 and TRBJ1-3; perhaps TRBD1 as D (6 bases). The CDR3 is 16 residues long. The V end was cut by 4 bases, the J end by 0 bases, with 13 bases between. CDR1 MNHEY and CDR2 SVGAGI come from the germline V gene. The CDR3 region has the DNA TGTGCCAGCAGTTTCAACAGGGAAAACTCTGGAAACACCATATATTTT. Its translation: CASSFNRENSGNTIYF.

CDR3 nucleotides: TGCGCCAGCAGCCCAGGACAGGGCAACTATTCACCCCTCCACTTT. Translation: CASSPGQGNYSPLHF. The V gene is TRBV5-1, the J gene TRBJ1-6; 8 bases are a match to TRBD1. CDR3 length: 15 amino acids. The ends lost 4 bases at V and 8 bases at J; junction bases unmatched: 8. Germline CDR1 reads SGHRS; CDR2 reads YFSETQ.

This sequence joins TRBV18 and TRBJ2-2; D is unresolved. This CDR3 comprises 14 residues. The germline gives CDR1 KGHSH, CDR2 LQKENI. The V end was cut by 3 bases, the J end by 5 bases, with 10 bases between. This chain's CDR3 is CASSPMTGTGELFF. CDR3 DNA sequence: TGTGCCAGCTCACCGATGACCGGGACCGGGGAGCTGTTTTTT.

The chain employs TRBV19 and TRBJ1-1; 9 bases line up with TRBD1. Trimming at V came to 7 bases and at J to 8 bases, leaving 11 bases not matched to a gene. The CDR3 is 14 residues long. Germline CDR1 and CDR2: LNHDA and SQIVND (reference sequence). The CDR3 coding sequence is TGTGCCAGTACCCGAAACAGGGGGCAGGGGGAAGCTTTCTTT. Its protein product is CASTRNRGQGEAFF.

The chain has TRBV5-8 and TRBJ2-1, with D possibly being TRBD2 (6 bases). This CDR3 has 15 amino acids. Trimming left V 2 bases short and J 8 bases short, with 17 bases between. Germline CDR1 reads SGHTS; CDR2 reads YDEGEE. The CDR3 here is CASSFLSRGKDEQFF. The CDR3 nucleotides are TGTGCCAGCAGCTTTTTGAGTCGGGGGAAAGATGAGCAGTTCTTC. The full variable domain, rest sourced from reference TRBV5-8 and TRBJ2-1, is EAGVTQSPTHLIKTRGQQATLRCSPISGHTSVYWYQQALGLGLQFLLWYDEGEERNRGNFPPRFSGRQFPNYSSELNVNALELEDSALYLCASSFLSRGKDEQFFGPGTRLTVL.

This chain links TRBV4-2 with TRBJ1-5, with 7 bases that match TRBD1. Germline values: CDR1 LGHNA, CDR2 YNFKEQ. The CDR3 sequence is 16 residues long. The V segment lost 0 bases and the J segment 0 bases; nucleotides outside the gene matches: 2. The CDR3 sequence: CASSQDHRGSNQPQHF. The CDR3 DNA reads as TGTGCCAGCAGCCAAGATCACAGGGGTAGCAATCAGCCCCAGCATTTT.

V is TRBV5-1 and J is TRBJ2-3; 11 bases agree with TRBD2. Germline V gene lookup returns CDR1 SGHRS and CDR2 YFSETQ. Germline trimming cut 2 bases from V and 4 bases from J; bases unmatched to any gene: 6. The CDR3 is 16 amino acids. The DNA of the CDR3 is TGCGCCAGCAGCTTAGGTTCTAGCGGGGGGTCAGATACGCAGTATTTT. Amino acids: CASSLGSSGGSDTQYF.

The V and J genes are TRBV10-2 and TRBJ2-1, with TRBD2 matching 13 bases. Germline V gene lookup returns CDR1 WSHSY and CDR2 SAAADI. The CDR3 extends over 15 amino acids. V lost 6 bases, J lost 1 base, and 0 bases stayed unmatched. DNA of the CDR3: TGCGCCAGCAGACTAGCGGGGGGGTCCTACAATGAGCAGTTCTTC. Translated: CASRLAGGSYNEQFF.

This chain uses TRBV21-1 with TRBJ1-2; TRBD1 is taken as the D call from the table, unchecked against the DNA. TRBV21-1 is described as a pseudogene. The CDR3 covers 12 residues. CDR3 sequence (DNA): TGTGCCAGCAGCATTCGACAGAATGGCTACACCTTC. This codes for CASSIRQNGYTF.

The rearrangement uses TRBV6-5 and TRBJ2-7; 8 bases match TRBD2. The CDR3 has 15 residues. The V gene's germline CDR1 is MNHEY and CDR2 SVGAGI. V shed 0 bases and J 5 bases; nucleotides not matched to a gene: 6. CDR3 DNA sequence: TGTGCCAGCAGTTACTCGAGCGAGCGGGGGCACGAGCAGTACTTC. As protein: CASSYSSERGHEQYF.